This TCR beta chain was captured by sequencing in a study of Ad26.COV2.S vaccination and SARS-CoV-2 variants. Study-level information: Intramuscular Ad26.COV2.S doses were given once or twice, 56 days apart. The study's findings and limits: Vaccine and placebo groups showed comparable non-spike TCR breadth. Greater spike-specific TCR breadth was seen in vaccine recipients than in placebo recipients.

Here immunoSEQ multiplex PCR was the method, and the copy in TCRdb shows in-frame clones only, minus some. The sample lists about 350,000 clones, around nine tenths occurring once. Comments on this clone: What it binds is unknown.

The CDR3 consists of 13 residues. V dropped 5 bases and J dropped 4 bases, with 8 bases sitting between them. Per germline, CDR1 SGHTA and CDR2 FQGTGA. Sample treatment: around 19 received Ad26.COV2.S at low or high dose, single or two shots; about five received placebo; per-sample allocation not given. The samples date from day 63 after the first vaccine or placebo injection. The sample consisted of peripheral blood, taken in a trial of Ad26.COV2.S vaccine versus placebo. This chain links TRBV7-3 with TRBJ2-2, with D tentatively TRBD1 (5 bases). This clonotype originated in a person aged 18-60 years who received the Ad26.COV2.S COVID-19 vaccine or a placebo. The CDR3 is CASSQGLTGELFF. The DNA of the CDR3 is TGTGCCAGCAGCCAGGGTCTCACCGGGGAGCTGTTTTTT.